Sequencing of this T cell receptor beta chain was carried out in a study of blood T cell dynamics during melanoma immunotherapy. Profiled with immunoSEQ multiplex PCR; TCRdb holds only in-frame clones, not every one. This table holds more than 8,500 clones, approximately 86% found once. There are a few counts of this clone. Time point meaning: pre-treatment baseline. The CDR3 runs 13 residues. Trimming took 11 bases from V and 0 from J; bases not matched to a gene: 6. Germline V gene data show CDR1 as MNHNS and CDR2 as SASEGT. This receptor was obtained from a human donor with melanoma. The chain couples TRBV6-1 to TRBJ1-2; TRBD1 agrees at 7 bases. The source was blood, collected from a patient treated with checkpoint blockade. The CDR3, as DNA: TGTGCCCTCAGGGGGGGAGCTAACTATGGCTACACCTTC. Translating it yields CALRGGANYGYTF.